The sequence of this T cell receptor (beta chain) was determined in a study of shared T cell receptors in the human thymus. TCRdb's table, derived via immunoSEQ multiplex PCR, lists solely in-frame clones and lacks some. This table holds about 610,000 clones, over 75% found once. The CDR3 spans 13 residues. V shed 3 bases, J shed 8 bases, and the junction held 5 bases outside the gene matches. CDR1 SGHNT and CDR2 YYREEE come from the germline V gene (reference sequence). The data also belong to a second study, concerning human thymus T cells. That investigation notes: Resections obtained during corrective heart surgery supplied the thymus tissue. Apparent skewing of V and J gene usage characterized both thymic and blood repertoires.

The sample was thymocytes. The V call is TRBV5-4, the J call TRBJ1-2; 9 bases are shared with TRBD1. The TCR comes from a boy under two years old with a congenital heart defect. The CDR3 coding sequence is TGTGCCAGCAGCTCGGACAGGGGACCAGGCTACACCTTC. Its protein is CASSSDRGPGYTF. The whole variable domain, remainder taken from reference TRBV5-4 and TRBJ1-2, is ETGVTQSPTHLIKTRGQQVTLRCSSQSGHNTVSWYQQALGQGPQFIFQYYREEENGRGNFPPRFSGLQFPNYSSELNVNALELDDSALYLCASSSDRGPGYTFGSGTRLTVV.